A selection of T cell receptor beta chains follows, all from one sample in a study of T cells in Graves' hyperthyroidism and ophthalmopathy. TCRdb analysed the multiplex PCR reads with MiXCR anew, one entry per CDR3 protein. The sample comprises hundreds of thousands of distinct CDR3 sequences, approximately 14% of which are singletons, and roughly 24% rests with the top ten. Sequencing was carried out using blood. Receptors originate from a woman aged 25 to 39 with Graves' hyperthyroidism. CDR3s include the opening cysteine and the closing phenylalanine or tryptophan. A D gene is named only where the DNA matches it firmly. Size values are once, few and many counts, or a class for expanded clones, and some rows have none.

d_gene: -
v_gene: TRBV9
abundance: -
j_gene: TRBJ2-1
CDR3aa: CASSPRDNSYNEQFF
CDR3nt: TGTGCCAGTAGCCCCCGGGACAACTCCTACAATGAGCAGTTCTTC

d_gene: -
v_gene: TRBV28
abundance: many
j_gene: TRBJ2-4
CDR3aa: CASSPRFGAEGAKNIQYF
CDR3nt: TGTGCCAGCAGCCCAAGGTTCGGGGCGGAGGGAGCCAAAAACATTCAGTACTTC

d_gene: -
v_gene: TRBV6-1
abundance: -
j_gene: TRBJ2-1
CDR3aa: CASSAGSRYNEQFF
CDR3nt: TGTGCCAGCAGTGCTGGGTCACGGTACAATGAGCAGTTCTTC

d_gene: -
v_gene: TRBV27
abundance: many
j_gene: TRBJ1-1
CDR3aa: CASARGNTEAFF
CDR3nt: TGTGCCAGCGCGAGGGGGAACACTGAAGCTTTCTTT

d_gene: TRBD1
v_gene: TRBV5-1
abundance: -
j_gene: TRBJ2-7
CDR3aa: CASSAAGTGVYEQYF
CDR3nt: TGCGCCAGCAGCGCGGCCGGGACAGGGGTCTACGAGCAGTACTTC

d_gene: -
v_gene: TRBV29-1
abundance: many
j_gene: TRBJ2-3
CDR3aa: CSALASGDTQYF
CDR3nt: TGCAGCGCCCTAGCTTCGGGGGATACGCAGTATTTT

d_gene: -
v_gene: TRBV20-1
abundance: -
j_gene: TRBJ2-1
CDR3aa: CSASGRRGNGQFF
CDR3nt: TGCAGTGCCTCGGGACGGCGTGGGAATGGGCAGTTCTTC

d_gene: -
v_gene: TRBV2
abundance: -
j_gene: TRBJ1-5
CDR3aa: CASSEQLNDQPQHF
CDR3nt: TGTGCCAGCAGTGAACAACTGAATGATCAGCCCCAGCATTTT

d_gene: -
v_gene: TRBV7-2
abundance: many
j_gene: TRBJ1-2
CDR3aa: CASSSGGGRYGYTF
CDR3nt: TGTGCCAGCAGCTCCGGTGGGGGCAGATATGGCTACACCTTC

d_gene: -
v_gene: TRBV30
abundance: many
j_gene: TRBJ1-3
CDR3aa: CAWSASRSGNTIYF
CDR3nt: TGTGCCTGGAGCGCGTCGAGATCTGGAAACACCATATATTTT

d_gene: -
v_gene: TRBV10-3
abundance: few
j_gene: TRBJ1-1
CDR3aa: CAISEITGTEAFF
CDR3nt: TGTGCCATCAGTGAGATTACAGGAACTGAAGCTTTCTTT

d_gene: TRBD2
v_gene: TRBV7-9
abundance: once
j_gene: TRBJ2-3
CDR3aa: CASSFPGTKGAQYF
CDR3nt: TGTGCCAGCAGTTTCCCCGGGACTAAAGGCGCGCAGTATTTT

d_gene: TRBD2
v_gene: TRBV15
abundance: -
j_gene: TRBJ2-1
CDR3aa: CATSEAGEGNEQFF
CDR3nt: TGTGCCACCAGCGAAGCGGGAGAAGGGAATGAGCAGTTCTTC

d_gene: -
v_gene: TRBV12-3/TRBV12-4
abundance: many
j_gene: TRBJ2-7
CDR3aa: CASSFKAGSYEQYF
CDR3nt: TGTGCCAGCAGTTTTAAGGCCGGGAGTTACGAGCAGTACTTC

d_gene: -
v_gene: TRBV15
abundance: many
j_gene: TRBJ2-1
CDR3aa: CATSRDPRGPGAYSSYNEQFF
CDR3nt: TGTGCCACCAGCAGGGACCCCAGGGGACCGGGGGCATACAGCTCCTACAATGAGCAGTTCTTC

d_gene: -
v_gene: TRBV12-3/TRBV12-4
abundance: few
j_gene: TRBJ2-2
CDR3aa: CASSLFTGATGELFF
CDR3nt: TGTGCCAGCAGTTTATTCACCGGAGCAACCGGGGAGCTGTTTTTT

d_gene: TRBD2
v_gene: TRBV20-1
abundance: -
j_gene: TRBJ2-5
CDR3aa: CSARAAGGGETQYF
CDR3nt: TGCAGTGCTAGGGCCGCGGGAGGGGGAGAGACCCAGTACTTC

d_gene: TRBD2
v_gene: TRBV6-2/TRBV6-3
abundance: -
j_gene: TRBJ2-1
CDR3aa: CASRLGTSGKVWGEQFF
CDR3nt: TGTGCCAGCAGACTCGGGACTAGCGGGAAGGTTTGGGGTGAGCAGTTCTTC

d_gene: -
v_gene: TRBV13
abundance: few
j_gene: TRBJ2-7
CDR3aa: CASSNSSPTLYEQYF
CDR3nt: TGTGCCAGCAGCAACTCTAGCCCAACCTTGTACGAGCAGTACTTC

d_gene: TRBD2
v_gene: TRBV12-3/TRBV12-4
abundance: -
j_gene: TRBJ2-3
CDR3aa: CASEASGDGDTQYF
CDR3nt: TGTGCCAGCGAGGCTAGCGGGGATGGAGATACGCAGTATTTT

d_gene: -
v_gene: TRBV12-3/TRBV12-4
abundance: many
j_gene: TRBJ2-2
CDR3aa: CASISSVSSNTGELFF
CDR3nt: TGTGCCAGCATCTCTAGCGTTAGTTCGAACACCGGGGAGCTGTTTTTT

d_gene: -
v_gene: TRBV7-9
abundance: many
j_gene: TRBJ2-4
CDR3aa: CASSLPTGVKNIQYF
CDR3nt: TGTGCCAGCAGCTTACCTACGGGGGTGAAAAACATTCAGTACTTC

d_gene: -
v_gene: TRBV4-1
abundance: -
j_gene: TRBJ2-3
CDR3aa: CASSQEGGTDTQYF
CDR3nt: TGCGCCAGCAGCCAAGAAGGGGGCACAGATACGCAGTATTTT

d_gene: TRBD2
v_gene: TRBV20-1
abundance: many
j_gene: TRBJ2-5
CDR3aa: CSARTSGETQYF
CDR3nt: TGCAGTGCTAGAACTAGCGGTGAGACCCAGTACTTC

d_gene: TRBD2
v_gene: TRBV7-9
abundance: -
j_gene: TRBJ2-2
CDR3aa: CASRREGHTGELFF
CDR3nt: TGTGCCAGCAGGCGGGAGGGCCACACCGGGGAGCTGTTTTTT

d_gene: -
v_gene: TRBV4-3
abundance: few
j_gene: TRBJ2-7
CDR3aa: CASSLQTGISYEQYF
CDR3nt: TGCGCCAGCAGCCTCCAGACGGGCATATCCTACGAGCAGTACTTC

d_gene: -
v_gene: TRBV2
abundance: many
j_gene: TRBJ1-1
CDR3aa: CASSEVREEAFF
CDR3nt: TGTGCCAGCAGTGAAGTACGTGAAGAAGCTTTCTTT

d_gene: -
v_gene: TRBV7-2
abundance: many
j_gene: TRBJ1-5
CDR3aa: CASSPGAMNQPQHF
CDR3nt: TGTGCCAGCAGCCCAGGGGCAATGAATCAGCCCCAGCATTTT

d_gene: -
v_gene: TRBV29-1
abundance: few
j_gene: TRBJ2-6
CDR3aa: CSGVLGPLNVLTF
CDR3nt: TGCAGCGGGGTACTGGGTCCTCTGAACGTCCTGACTTTC

d_gene: TRBD1
v_gene: TRBV7-9
abundance: few
j_gene: TRBJ1-1
CDR3aa: CASSLGDRENSEAFF
CDR3nt: TGTGCCAGCAGCTTAGGGGACAGGGAGAATTCTGAAGCTTTCTTT

d_gene: -
v_gene: TRBV10-3
abundance: -
j_gene: TRBJ2-6
CDR3aa: CAISEAGTGANVLTF
CDR3nt: TGTGCCATCAGTGAAGCAGGTACAGGGGCCAACGTCCTGACTTTC

d_gene: -
v_gene: TRBV12-3/TRBV12-4
abundance: -
j_gene: TRBJ1-1
CDR3aa: CASSSVEAFF
CDR3nt: TGTGCCAGCAGTTCCGTGGAAGCTTTCTTT

d_gene: TRBD2
v_gene: TRBV28
abundance: -
j_gene: TRBJ2-7
CDR3aa: CASSSHTLAGVDERYF
CDR3nt: TGTGCCAGCAGTTCTCATACTCTAGCGGGAGTCGACGAGCGGTACTTC

d_gene: -
v_gene: TRBV6-2/TRBV6-3
abundance: many
j_gene: TRBJ2-1
CDR3aa: CASSLIARLNEQFF
CDR3nt: TGTGCCAGCAGTTTAATAGCTCGACTCAATGAGCAGTTCTTC

d_gene: -
v_gene: TRBV2
abundance: many
j_gene: TRBJ1-6
CDR3aa: CASSEALHSGRGSYNSPLHF
CDR3nt: TGTGCCAGCAGTGAAGCCCTTCATTCGGGGCGAGGCTCCTATAATTCACCCCTCCACTTT

d_gene: -
v_gene: TRBV29-1
abundance: many
j_gene: TRBJ1-1
CDR3aa: CSVEVRTGPLNTEAFF
CDR3nt: TGCAGCGTTGAAGTCCGGACGGGCCCCCTGAACACTGAAGCTTTCTTT

d_gene: -
v_gene: TRBV12-3/TRBV12-4
abundance: many
j_gene: TRBJ2-1
CDR3aa: CASSFGDARSVWNEQFF
CDR3nt: TGTGCCAGCAGCTTCGGGGATGCCAGGTCAGTGTGGAATGAGCAGTTCTTC

d_gene: TRBD1
v_gene: TRBV5-1
abundance: -
j_gene: TRBJ2-4
CDR3aa: CASSQRTGSGNIQYF
CDR3nt: TGCGCCAGCAGCCAAAGGACAGGTTCGGGAAACATTCAGTACTTC

d_gene: -
v_gene: TRBV20-1
abundance: many
j_gene: TRBJ2-7
CDR3aa: CSARGLSSDEQYF
CDR3nt: TGCAGTGCTAGAGGGTTGAGTTCCGACGAGCAGTACTTC

d_gene: TRBD1
v_gene: TRBV28
abundance: many
j_gene: TRBJ1-2
CDR3aa: CASRGDREAVSDGYTF
CDR3nt: TGTGCCAGCAGGGGAGACAGGGAAGCGGTGAGCGATGGCTACACCTTC

d_gene: -
v_gene: TRBV4-2
abundance: few
j_gene: TRBJ2-5
CDR3aa: CASSQLHTGEQETQYF
CDR3nt: TGTGCCAGCAGCCAACTCCACACAGGCGAACAAGAGACCCAGTACTTC

d_gene: -
v_gene: TRBV5-1
abundance: many
j_gene: TRBJ2-5
CDR3aa: CASSLVTGRDQETQYF
CDR3nt: TGCGCCAGCAGCTTGGTGACAGGCCGCGATCAAGAGACCCAGTACTTC

d_gene: TRBD1
v_gene: TRBV18
abundance: few
j_gene: TRBJ2-5
CDR3aa: CASSLYGTDQETQYF
CDR3nt: TGTGCCAGCTCACTATACGGGACAGACCAAGAGACCCAGTACTTC

d_gene: -
v_gene: TRBV30
abundance: few
j_gene: TRBJ2-2
CDR3aa: CAWTDGTGELFF
CDR3nt: TGTGCCTGGACAGATGGAACCGGGGAGCTGTTTTTT

d_gene: TRBD2
v_gene: TRBV11-1
abundance: -
j_gene: TRBJ2-7
CDR3aa: CASSITSGSGSYEQYF
CDR3nt: TGTGCCAGCAGCATTACTAGCGGGAGCGGTTCCTACGAGCAGTACTTC

d_gene: -
v_gene: TRBV28
abundance: many
j_gene: TRBJ2-3
CDR3aa: CASSLLTVADTQYF
CDR3nt: TGTGCCAGCAGTTTATTAACAGTCGCAGATACGCAGTATTTT

d_gene: TRBD1
v_gene: TRBV7-9
abundance: -
j_gene: TRBJ1-6
CDR3aa: CASSLLTGKDSPLHF
CDR3nt: TGTGCCAGCAGCTTGCTGACAGGGAAGGATTCACCCCTCCACTTT

d_gene: -
v_gene: TRBV12-3/TRBV12-4
abundance: -
j_gene: TRBJ1-5
CDR3aa: CASSFGNLGQPQHF
CDR3nt: TGTGCCAGCAGTTTCGGGAATCTGGGTCAGCCCCAGCATTTT

d_gene: TRBD1
v_gene: TRBV20-1
abundance: many
j_gene: TRBJ2-1
CDR3aa: CSARRDRGYNEQFF
CDR3nt: TGCAGTGCTCGACGGGACAGGGGATACAATGAGCAGTTCTTC

d_gene: -
v_gene: TRBV5-5
abundance: -
j_gene: TRBJ2-2
CDR3aa: CASSPGTHNTGELFF
CDR3nt: TGTGCCAGCAGTCCCGGGACCCACAACACCGGGGAGCTGTTTTTT

d_gene: -
v_gene: TRBV20-1
abundance: many
j_gene: TRBJ2-7
CDR3aa: CSARDPASDTYEQYF
CDR3nt: TGCAGTGCTAGAGACCCAGCTAGCGACACCTACGAGCAGTACTTC

d_gene: -
v_gene: TRBV28
abundance: many
j_gene: TRBJ1-5
CDR3aa: CASSFEGRYSNQPQHF
CDR3nt: TGTGCCAGCAGTTTTGAGGGCCGATATAGCAATCAGCCCCAGCATTTT

d_gene: TRBD2
v_gene: TRBV2
abundance: many
j_gene: TRBJ2-7
CDR3aa: CASAYPLAGGHEQYF
CDR3nt: TGTGCCAGTGCGTACCCATTAGCGGGGGGCCACGAGCAGTACTTC

d_gene: TRBD1
v_gene: TRBV29-1
abundance: many
j_gene: TRBJ2-7
CDR3aa: CSAWDRALPYEQYF
CDR3nt: TGCAGCGCCTGGGACAGGGCCCTTCCCTACGAGCAGTACTTC